The next 7 T cell receptor beta chains were all read from a single sample in a study of PD-1 blockade in classical Hodgkin lymphoma. Sequenced by immunoSEQ multiplex PCR; TCRdb stores in-frame clones only, minus some. The data hold about 43,000 clones, with approximately 72% observed a single time. Each patient's relapse followed autologous stem cell transplantation, and brentuximab vedotin exposure varied. The sample was peripheral blood mononuclear cells (PBMCs), taken before the second cycle of nivolumab. These receptors originate from a human donor with classical Hodgkin lymphoma.

The chain recombines TRBV6-5 with TRBJ2-6; possibly TRBD2 for D (5 bases). CDR1 and CDR2 from the germline V gene are MNHEY and SVGAGI. The CDR3 is 14 amino acids. CDR3 protein: CGSCRDSGANVLTF. Here the CDR3 DNA reads TGTGGGAGTTGCCGGGACTCTGGGGCCAACGTCCTGACTTTC.

A few counts support this clone. The chain uses TRBV7-9 and TRBJ1-1; D gene ambiguous. The CDR3 totals 13 residues. The germline CDR1 and CDR2 sequences are SEHNR and FQNEAQ (reference sequence). Trimming took off 3 bases at V and 7 bases at J, with 12 bases between the two ends. CDR3 nucleotide sequence: TGTGCCAGCAGCTTGCCAGTGGGAGGTGAAGCTTTCTTT. It translates to CASSLPVGGEAFF.

The rearrangement links TRBV6-6 to TRBJ2-1, with D possibly being TRBD1 or TRBD2 (5 bases each). The germline V and J ends were trimmed by 8 bases and 5 bases, with 16 bases remaining between them. This CDR3 has 14 amino acids. CDR1 and CDR2 (germline): MNHNY, SVGAGI (reference sequence). CDR3 residues: CASLGFRGHNEQFF. The CDR3 coding sequence is TGTGCCAGCTTGGGTTTTAGGGGACACAATGAGCAGTTCTTC.

The chain combines TRBV7-2 with TRBJ2-2, with a weak D call TRBD1 (5 bases). CDR3 size: 16 residues. V gave up 0 bases and J gave up 3 bases, with 11 bases separating them. The germline V gene has CDR1 SGHTA and CDR2 FQGNSA. The CDR3 protein is CASSLAQAGYTGELFF. CDR3 coding DNA: TGTGCCAGCAGCTTAGCGCAGGCAGGGTACACCGGGGAGCTGTTTTTT.

The gene calls are TRBV7-3 and TRBJ2-1; 10 bases match TRBD2. Unmatched junction bases numbered 2, after V lost 5 bases and J lost 10 bases. CDR1 is SGHTA, CDR2 FQGTGA, per germline. The CDR3 is 12 residues long. DNA for the CDR3: TGTGCCAGCAGCACGACTAGCGGGGAGCAGTTCTTC. Translating it yields CASSTTSGEQFF. The whole variable domain, remainder taken from reference TRBV7-3 and TRBJ2-1, is GAGVSQTPSNKVTEKGKYVELRCDPISGHTALYWYRQSLGQGPEFLIYFQGTGAADDSGLPNDRFFAVRPEGSVSTLKIQRTERGDSAVYLCASSTTSGEQFFGPGTRLTVL.

This rearrangement joins TRBV7-3 to TRBJ2-5; 7 positions agree with TRBD1. Losses at the gene ends were 0 bases for V and 5 bases for J; bases not matched to a gene: 6. The CDR3 spans 15 residues. The germline gives CDR1 SGHTA, CDR2 FQGTGA. This CDR3 is CASSLTHRGGETQYF. The CDR3 region has the DNA TGTGCCAGCAGCTTAACACACAGGGGCGGGGAGACCCAGTACTTC.

V and J are TRBV11-2 and TRBJ2-5; D gene ambiguous. This CDR3 has 13 residues. V was cut by 5 bases and J by 2 bases, with 9 bases left in between. Germline CDR1 reads SGHAT; CDR2 reads FQNNGV. CDR3 loop: CASSPTLQETQYF. CDR3 DNA: TGTGCCAGCAGCCCGACGCTGCAAGAGACCCAGTACTTC.